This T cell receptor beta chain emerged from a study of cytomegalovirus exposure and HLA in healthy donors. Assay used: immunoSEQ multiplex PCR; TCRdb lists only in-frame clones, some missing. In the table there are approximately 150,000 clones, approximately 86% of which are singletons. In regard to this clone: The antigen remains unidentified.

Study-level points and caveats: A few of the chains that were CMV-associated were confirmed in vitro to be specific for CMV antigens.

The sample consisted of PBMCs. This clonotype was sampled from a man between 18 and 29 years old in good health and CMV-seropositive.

The CDR3 reads CATSKGQRGQETQYF. As DNA, the CDR3 is TGTGCCACCAGCAAAGGGCAGCGGGGCCAAGAGACCCAGTACTTC. V gene TRBV15 combines with J gene TRBJ2-5; the match to TRBD2 covers 7 bases. With 4 bases clipped from V and 1 base from J, the junction kept 6 bases outside the gene matches. There are 15 residues in the CDR3. CDR1 is LNHNV, CDR2 YYDKDF, per germline (reference sequence).